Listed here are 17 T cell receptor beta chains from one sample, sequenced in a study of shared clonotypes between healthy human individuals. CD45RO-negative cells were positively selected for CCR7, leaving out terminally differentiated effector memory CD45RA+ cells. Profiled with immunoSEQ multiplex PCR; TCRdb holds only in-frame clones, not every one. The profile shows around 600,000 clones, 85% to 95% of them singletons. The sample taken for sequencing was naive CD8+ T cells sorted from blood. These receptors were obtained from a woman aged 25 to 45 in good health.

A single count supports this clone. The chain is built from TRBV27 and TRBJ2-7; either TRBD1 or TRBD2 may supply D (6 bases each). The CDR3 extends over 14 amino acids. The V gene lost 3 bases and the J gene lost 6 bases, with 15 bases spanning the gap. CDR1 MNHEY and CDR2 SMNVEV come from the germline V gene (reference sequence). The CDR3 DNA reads TGTGCCAGCAGTTTCTTCGGGGGCGGGATCGAGCAGTACTTC. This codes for CASSFFGGGIEQYF.

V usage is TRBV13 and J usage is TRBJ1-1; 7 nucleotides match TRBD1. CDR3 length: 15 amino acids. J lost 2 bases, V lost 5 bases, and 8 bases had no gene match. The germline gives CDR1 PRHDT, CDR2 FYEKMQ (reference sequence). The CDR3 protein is CASSPTGTDNTEAFF. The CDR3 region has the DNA TGTGCCAGCAGCCCCACCGGGACAGATAACACTGAAGCTTTCTTT.

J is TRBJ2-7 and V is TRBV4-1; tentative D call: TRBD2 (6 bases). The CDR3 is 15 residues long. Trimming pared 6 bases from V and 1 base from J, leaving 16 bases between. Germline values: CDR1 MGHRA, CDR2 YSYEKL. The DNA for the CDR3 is TGCGCCAGCAGAACGAATCTAGCGCCGTCCTACGAGCAGTACTTC. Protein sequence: CASRTNLAPSYEQYF.

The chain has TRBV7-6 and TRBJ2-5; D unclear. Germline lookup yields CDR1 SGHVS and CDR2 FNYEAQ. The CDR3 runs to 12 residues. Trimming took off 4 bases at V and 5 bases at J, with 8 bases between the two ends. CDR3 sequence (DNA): TGTGCCAGCAGCTATGACCGGGAGACCCAGTACTTC. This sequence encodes CASSYDRETQYF.

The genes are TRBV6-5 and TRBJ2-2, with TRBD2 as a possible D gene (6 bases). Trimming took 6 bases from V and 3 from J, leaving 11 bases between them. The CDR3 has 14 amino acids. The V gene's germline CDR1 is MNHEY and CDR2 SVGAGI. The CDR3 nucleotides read TGTGCCAGCAGGGGAGGTGCCTACACCGGGGAGCTGTTTTTT. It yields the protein CASRGGAYTGELFF.

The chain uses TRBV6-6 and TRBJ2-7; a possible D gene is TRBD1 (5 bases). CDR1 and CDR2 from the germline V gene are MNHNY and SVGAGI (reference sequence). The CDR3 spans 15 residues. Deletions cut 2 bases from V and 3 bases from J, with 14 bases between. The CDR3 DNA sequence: TGTGCCAGCAGTTACCTAGACAGAGTTCACTACGAGCAGTACTTC. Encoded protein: CASSYLDRVHYEQYF.

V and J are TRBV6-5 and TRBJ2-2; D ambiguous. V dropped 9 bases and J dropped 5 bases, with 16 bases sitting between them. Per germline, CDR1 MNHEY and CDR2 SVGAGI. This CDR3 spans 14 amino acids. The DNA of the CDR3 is TGTGCCAGAGTAAAACATAGGGAAACCGGGGAGCTGTTTTTT. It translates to CARVKHRETGELFF.

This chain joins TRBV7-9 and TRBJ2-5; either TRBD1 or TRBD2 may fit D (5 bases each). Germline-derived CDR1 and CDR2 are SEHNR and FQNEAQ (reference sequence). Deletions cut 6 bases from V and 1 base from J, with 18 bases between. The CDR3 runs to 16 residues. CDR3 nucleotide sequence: TGTGCCAGCAGACGGGACCGCGGTGGGAGCCAAGAGACCCAGTACTTC. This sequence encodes CASRRDRGGSQETQYF.

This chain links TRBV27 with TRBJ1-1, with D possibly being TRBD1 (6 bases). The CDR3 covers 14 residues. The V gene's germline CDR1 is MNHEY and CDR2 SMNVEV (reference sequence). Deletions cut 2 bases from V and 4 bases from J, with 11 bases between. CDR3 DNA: TGTGCCAGCAGTTTAACCAGGGGAGGCACTGAAGCTTTCTTT. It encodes CASSLTRGGTEAFF.

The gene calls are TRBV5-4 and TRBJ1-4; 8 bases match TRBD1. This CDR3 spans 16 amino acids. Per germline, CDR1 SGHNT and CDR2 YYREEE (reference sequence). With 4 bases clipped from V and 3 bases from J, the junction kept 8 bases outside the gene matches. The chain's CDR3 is CASSNPEQGANEKLFF. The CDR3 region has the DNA TGTGCCAGCAGCAATCCAGAACAGGGGGCTAATGAAAAACTGTTTTTT.

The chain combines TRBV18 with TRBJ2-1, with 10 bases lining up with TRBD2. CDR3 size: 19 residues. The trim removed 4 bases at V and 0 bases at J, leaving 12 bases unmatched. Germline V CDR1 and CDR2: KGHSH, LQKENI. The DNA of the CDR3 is TGTGCCAGCTCACAGTGGACTAGCGGAGACCCAAGCTCCTACAATGAGCAGTTCTTC. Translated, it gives CASSQWTSGDPSSYNEQFF.

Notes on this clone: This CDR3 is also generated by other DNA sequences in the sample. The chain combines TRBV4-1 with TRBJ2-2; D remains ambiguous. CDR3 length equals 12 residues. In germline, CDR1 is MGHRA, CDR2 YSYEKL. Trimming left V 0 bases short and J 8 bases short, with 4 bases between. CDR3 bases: TGCGCCAGCAGCCAAGACGGGGGGGAGCTGTTTTTT. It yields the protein CASSQDGGELFF.

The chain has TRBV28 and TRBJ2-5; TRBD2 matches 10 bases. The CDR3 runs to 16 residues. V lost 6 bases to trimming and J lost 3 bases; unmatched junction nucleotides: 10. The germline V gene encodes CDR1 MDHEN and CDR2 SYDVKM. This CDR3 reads CASSLAGALGEETQYF. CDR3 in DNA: TGTGCCAGCAGCCTAGCGGGAGCGCTTGGGGAAGAGACCCAGTACTTC.

CDR3 region: CASRQWVSGANVLTF. CDR3 in DNA: TGTGCCAGCAGACAGTGGGTGTCTGGGGCCAACGTCCTGACTTTC. V gene TRBV27 combines with J gene TRBJ2-6, with D unclear. The germline V gene encodes CDR1 MNHEY and CDR2 SMNVEV (reference sequence). V dropped 6 bases and J dropped 1 base, with 10 bases sitting between them. The CDR3 runs 15 residues.

This chain's CDR3 is CSVDPTGGTGSDYGYTF. CDR3 DNA sequence: TGCAGCGTTGACCCAACTGGGGGGACAGGTAGCGACTATGGCTACACCTTC. The V gene is TRBV29-1, the J gene TRBJ1-2, with 8 positions matching TRBD1. The V segment lost 3 bases and the J segment 3 bases; nucleotides outside the gene matches: 15. Germline CDR1 reads SQVTM; CDR2 reads ANQGSEA. The CDR3 spans 17 residues.

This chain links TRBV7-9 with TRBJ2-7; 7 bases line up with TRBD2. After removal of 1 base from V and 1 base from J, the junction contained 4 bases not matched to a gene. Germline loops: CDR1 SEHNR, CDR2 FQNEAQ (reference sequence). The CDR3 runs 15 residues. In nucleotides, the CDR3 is TGTGCCAGCAGCTTAGTGCTAGCGGAATCCTACGAGCAGTACTTC. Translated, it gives CASSLVLAESYEQYF.

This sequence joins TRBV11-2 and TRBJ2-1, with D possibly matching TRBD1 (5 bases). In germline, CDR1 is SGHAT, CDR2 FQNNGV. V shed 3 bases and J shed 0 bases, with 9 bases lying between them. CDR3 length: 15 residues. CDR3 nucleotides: TGTGCCAGCAGCTTTTACAGGAGCTCCTACAATGAGCAGTTCTTC. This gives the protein CASSFYRSSYNEQFF.